These 26 T cell receptor beta chains came from one sample sequenced in a study of T cell responses to AZD1222 COVID-19 vaccine. Sequencing used immunoSEQ multiplex PCR; TCRdb keeps in-frame clones, though not all of them. The table lists about 140,000 clones, about 90% of them singletons. Material: peripheral blood, obtained on day 0 of AZD1222 vaccination. Receptor source: an adult in good health.

V usage is TRBV28 and J usage is TRBJ2-7; no reliable D call. This CDR3 region has 11 residues. V gave up 10 bases and J gave up 3 bases, with 10 bases separating them. Germline V lookup: CDR1 MDHEN, CDR2 SYDVKM. The DNA for the CDR3 is TGTGCCATAACCGAAGACTACGAGCAGTACTTC. Its protein is CAITEDYEQYF.

This chain uses TRBV3-1 (or the pseudogene TRBV3-2) with TRBJ1-2; TRBD1 matches 7 bases. Trimming cost V 5 bases and J 4 bases; bases outside gene matches: 7. The CDR3 runs to 14 residues. Germline V CDR1 and CDR2: LGHDT, YNNKEL (reference sequence). Here the CDR3 reads CASSLTGSLYGYTF. DNA of the CDR3: TGTGCCAGCAGCTTGACAGGGAGCCTCTATGGCTACACCTTC.

This clone was detected only a few times. V is TRBV30 and J is TRBJ1-2; possibly TRBD1 for D (5 bases). Trimming shortened V by 0 bases and J by 2 bases, and 13 bases separated the two germline ends. Looked up from germline, CDR1 is GTSNPN and CDR2 is SVGIG (reference sequence). The CDR3 is 15 amino acids. CDR3 coding DNA: TGTGCCTGGAGTGTAGGACACCCTGGAAACTATGGCTACACCTTC. It is translated as CAWSVGHPGNYGYTF.

This clone was detected only once. This sequence joins TRBV14 and TRBJ2-7; perhaps TRBD1 as D (6 bases). The CDR3 has 14 residues. Germline values: CDR1 SGHDN, CDR2 FVKESK. Trimming stripped 4 bases from V and 2 bases from J, with 12 bases between. The CDR3 sequence: CASSRSQGPYEQYF. The CDR3 bases are TGTGCCAGCAGCCGCTCACAGGGTCCCTACGAGCAGTACTTC.

The rearrangement links TRBV4-1 to TRBJ2-6; the D is unclear. The CDR3 length is 16 residues. The V gene's germline CDR1 is MGHRA and CDR2 YSYEKL. Trimming removed 4 bases from V and 1 base from J, with 11 bases in between. CDR3 coding DNA: TGCGCCAGCAGCCCCCTAGGGCCATCTGGGGCCAACGTCCTGACTTTC. Translated: CASSPLGPSGANVLTF.

The chain combines TRBV7-2 with TRBJ2-7; TRBD1 aligns across 8 bases. CDR1 and CDR2 (germline): SGHTA, FQGNSA. The ends lost 3 bases at V and 8 bases at J; junction bases unmatched: 6. This CDR3 is built from 13 residues. CDR3: CASSFSDRDQQYF. The CDR3 DNA follows: TGTGCCAGCAGCTTTTCGGACAGGGACCAGCAGTACTTC.

The chain has TRBV27 and TRBJ2-1; 11 bases are shared with TRBD2. The CDR3 is made up of 17 amino acids. Germline CDR1 and CDR2: MNHEY and SMNVEV (reference sequence). The junction had 9 bases not matched to a gene; V was cut back by 0 bases and J by 8 bases. The CDR3 DNA follows: TGTGCCAGCAGTTTATCCCTAGCGGGAGGTCCCTTAGATGAGCAGTTCTTC. This sequence encodes CASSLSLAGGPLDEQFF.

The V call is TRBV28, the J call TRBJ2-5, with D possibly matching TRBD1 (6 bases). CDR1 is MDHEN and CDR2 is SYDVKM in the germline V gene. V was clipped by 7 bases and J by 2 bases, with 8 bases between them. The CDR3 contains 12 residues. CDR3 in DNA: TGTGCCAGCAATAGGGGGCAAGAGACCCAGTACTTC. Its protein product is CASNRGQETQYF. Based on the CDR3 plus reference TRBV28 and TRBJ2-5, the full variable domain is DVKVTQSSRYLVKRTGEKVFLECVQDMDHENMFWYRQDPGLGLRLIYFSYDVKMKEKGDIPEGYSVSREKKERFSLILESASTNQTSMYLCASNRGQETQYFGPGTRLLVL.

This clone was detected only once. The chain carries TRBV5-6 and TRBJ1-3, with unresolved D. Trimming stripped 4 bases from V and 4 bases from J, with 18 bases between. Germline loops: CDR1 SGHDT, CDR2 YYEEEE. There are 16 residues in the CDR3. Here the CDR3 reads CASSRTGITLGNTIYF. The CDR3, as DNA: TGTGCCAGCAGCCGGACCGGGATTACCCTCGGAAACACCATATATTTT.

The J gene is TRBJ2-7, the V gene TRBV5-6; D perhaps matches TRBD1 (5 bases). V lost 5 bases, J lost 1 base, and 7 bases lay in between. The CDR3 spans 12 residues. Looked up from germline, CDR1 is SGHDT and CDR2 is YYEEEE. This CDR3 reads CASRRQSYEQYF. The CDR3 nucleotides are TGTGCCAGCAGGCGACAGTCCTACGAGCAGTACTTC.

This clone was detected once. This rearrangement joins TRBV5-4 to TRBJ1-3; 8 bases agree with TRBD1. CDR3 size: 17 residues. From germline, CDR1 is SGHNT and CDR2 YYREEE (reference sequence). Trimming removed 2 bases from V and 1 base from J; junction bases left unmatched: 8. The CDR3 reads CASSFRTGWGSGNTIYF. The CDR3 nucleotides are TGTGCCAGCAGCTTTCGGACAGGGTGGGGTTCTGGAAACACCATATATTTT.

The genes are TRBV6-5 and TRBJ2-2; 7 bases are a match to TRBD2. The V gene end was trimmed by 7 bases and the J gene end by 5 bases; junction bases not matched to a gene: 10. The germline CDR1 and CDR2 sequences are MNHEY and SVGAGI. The CDR3 is made up of 15 amino acids. The CDR3 DNA follows: TGTGCCAGCAATCGGCGGCGCGGGAGTACCGGGGAGCTGTTTTTT. It translates to CASNRRRGSTGELFF.

This clone occurred once. The chain recombines TRBV6-6 with TRBJ2-3; TRBD1 agrees at 7 bases. V lost 5 bases and J lost 10; bases outside the gene matches: 9. The CDR3 loop spans 13 amino acids. Per the germline V gene, CDR1 is MNHNY and CDR2 is SVGAGI (reference sequence). The CDR3 DNA reads TGTGCCAGCAGTCGCTCCCGGACAGGCCCGCAGTATTTT. It is translated as CASSRSRTGPQYF.

The chain couples TRBV2 to TRBJ2-5; D remains unclear. V was pared by 5 bases and J by 5 bases, with 12 bases between. This CDR3 has 13 amino acids. The germline gives CDR1 SNHLY, CDR2 FYNNEI. CDR3 loop: CASSPYVEETQYF. CDR3 nucleotide sequence: TGTGCCAGCAGTCCCTACGTGGAGGAGACCCAGTACTTC.

This chain links TRBV25-1 with TRBJ1-6; D call uncertain. Germline loops: CDR1 MGHDK, CDR2 SYGVNS. Trimming removed 4 bases at V and 5 bases at J, with 12 bases between. CDR3 length: 15 amino acids. CDR3 sequence (DNA): TGTGCCAGCAGTGGAGACCTGAGTAATAATTCACCCCTCCACTTT. Amino acids: CASSGDLSNNSPLHF.

The rearrangement uses TRBV3-1 (or the pseudogene TRBV3-2) and TRBJ2-6; TRBD1 might be the D (6 bases). CDR3 length: 19 amino acids. V lost 0 bases and J 2 bases, leaving 17 bases between the germline ends. Germline lookup yields CDR1 LGHDT and CDR2 YNNKEL (reference sequence). CDR3 in DNA: TGTGCCAGCAGCCAAGATCCGGGACATGGGTGGACTGGGGCCAACGTCCTGACTTTC. This translates into CASSQDPGHGWTGANVLTF.

The rearrangement links TRBV29-1 to TRBJ2-7; TRBD1 agrees at 9 bases. The CDR3 totals 13 residues. The germline V gene has CDR1 SQVTM and CDR2 ANQGSEA. Trimming took 6 bases from V and 5 from J; bases not matched to a gene: 8. The CDR3 DNA follows: TGCAGCGTGCCCGGGGACAGGGTCCACGAGCAGTACTTC. Translation: CSVPGDRVHEQYF.

CDR3 nucleotides: TGCGCCAGCAGCCCCTACGGGGGGGGCGCGAATGCTAACTATGGCTACACCTTC. Its translation is CASSPYGGGANANYGYTF. V gene TRBV4-1 combines with J gene TRBJ1-2; D might be TRBD1 (6 bases). Trimming removed 4 bases from V and 0 bases from J, with 21 bases in between. Germline V gives CDR1 MGHRA, CDR2 YSYEKL. The CDR3 runs 18 residues.

In nucleotides, the CDR3 is TGTGCCAGCCTCGATTTGGGGGCCAATGAGCAGTTCTTC. Translating it yields CASLDLGANEQFF. V is TRBV11-2 and J is TRBJ2-1; D may be TRBD1 (6 bases). The germline V and J ends were trimmed by 8 bases and 6 bases, with 14 bases remaining between them. Germline CDR1 and CDR2: SGHAT and FQNNGV. This CDR3 has 13 residues.

V and J are TRBV7-6 and TRBJ2-1; D uncertain. V was trimmed by 4 bases and J by 0 bases, leaving 13 bases between them. Looked up from germline, CDR1 is SGHVS and CDR2 is FNYEAQ. The CDR3 has 16 residues. CDR3 DNA sequence: TGTGCCAGCAGCTCCGTCTGGCAGTCCTCCTACAATGAGCAGTTCTTC. Amino acids: CASSSVWQSSYNEQFF.

The chain has TRBV6-5 and TRBJ2-5, with D possibly matching TRBD1 (5 bases). CDR1 is MNHEY and CDR2 is SVGAGI in the germline V gene. V lost 7 bases, J lost 5 bases, and 14 bases lay in between. The CDR3 is made up of 13 amino acids. The CDR3 loop reads CASIRQTWETQYF. The DNA for the CDR3 is TGTGCCAGCATTAGACAGACCTGGGAGACCCAGTACTTC.

This clone has just a few counts. This chain links TRBV7-2 with TRBJ2-3, with 9 bases identical to TRBD2. The J segment lost 2 bases and the V segment lost 0 bases, leaving 9 bases of the junction unmatched. Germline-derived CDR1 and CDR2 are SGHTA and FQGNSA. The CDR3 loop spans 18 amino acids. The CDR3 bases are TGTGCCAGCAGCTTAGCGCAATCAGCGGGGGGTGACACAGATACGCAGTATTTT. This translates into CASSLAQSAGGDTDTQYF.

The chain has TRBV4-3 and TRBJ2-2; no definite D call. From germline, CDR1 is LGHNA and CDR2 YSLEER. Trimming cost V 1 base and J 7 bases, with 13 bases left between them. The CDR3 totals 15 residues. CDR3 DNA: TGCGCCAGCAGCCAAGTTGCTCTTCGAGGCGGGGAGCTGTTTTTT. This gives the protein CASSQVALRGGELFF.

Regarding this clone: The sample contains more than one DNA sequence encoding this CDR3. CDR3 region: CASSYSRGIDSPLHF. CDR3 DNA: TGTGCCAGCAGTTACTCGAGGGGAATCGATTCACCCCTCCACTTT. J is TRBJ1-6 and V is TRBV6-5, with a weak D call TRBD1 (5 bases). V dropped 0 bases and J dropped 8 bases, with 11 bases sitting between them. The CDR3 has 15 residues. CDR1 is MNHEY and CDR2 is SVGAGI in the germline V gene.

The chain carries TRBV4-3 and TRBJ1-2; 9 bases agree with TRBD1. CDR3 size: 14 residues. V gave up 3 bases and J gave up 5 bases; unmatched junction bases: 4. CDR1 is LGHNA and CDR2 is YSLEER in the germline V gene. This CDR3 reads CASSQGTGQYGYTF. In DNA, the CDR3 is TGCGCCAGCAGCCAGGGGACAGGGCAGTATGGCTACACCTTC.

This chain connects TRBV19 to TRBJ1-4, with TRBD1 as a possible D gene (6 bases). V gave up 9 bases and J gave up 9 bases, with 14 bases separating them. Germline CDR1 LNHDA, CDR2 SQIVND (reference sequence). CDR3 size: 12 residues. This CDR3 reads CASAETGKKLFF. CDR3 in DNA: TGTGCCAGCGCTGAAACAGGGAAAAAACTGTTTTTT.